The 15 T cell receptor beta chains below all came from one sample that was sequenced in a study of blood T cell repertoires in COVID-19. Sequencing used immunoSEQ multiplex PCR; TCRdb keeps in-frame clones, though not all of them. The data show more than 150,000 clones, with 80% to 90% seen just once and 3% to 4% held by the top ten. The material sequenced was peripheral blood. The receptors were gathered from a woman in her seventies with acute or convalescent COVID-19.

The table lists this clone with a count of one. The rearrangement uses TRBV6-6 and TRBJ1-1; 9 nucleotides match TRBD1. This CDR3 region has 15 residues. From germline, CDR1 is MNHNY and CDR2 SVGAGI (reference sequence). V lost 6 bases and J lost 2; bases outside the gene matches: 7. The CDR3 bases are TGTGCCAGCAGCTTACAGGGGGCTCGAAACACTGAAGCTTTCTTT. Translating gives CASSLQGARNTEAFF.

The chain recombines TRBV2 with TRBJ1-5; a possible D gene is TRBD1 (6 bases). V dropped 0 bases and J dropped 9 bases, with 12 bases sitting between them. In germline, CDR1 is SNHLY, CDR2 FYNNEI. The CDR3 is 14 residues long. This CDR3 is CASSEAGGARPQHF. CDR3 nucleotide sequence: TGTGCCAGCAGTGAAGCCGGGGGGGCGCGGCCCCAGCATTTT.

This clone appeared once. This chain links TRBV19 with TRBJ1-2, with 8 bases matching TRBD1. Trimming removed 5 bases from V and 8 bases from J; junction bases left unmatched: 13. CDR1 LNHDA and CDR2 SQIVND come from the germline V gene (reference sequence). The CDR3 is 15 residues long. The CDR3 spells CASSQFKDRADGYTF. In nucleotides, the CDR3 is TGTGCCAGTAGTCAATTCAAGGACAGGGCAGACGGCTACACCTTC. The entire variable domain, with the rest obtained from reference TRBV19 and TRBJ1-2, is as follows: DGGITQSPKYLFRKEGQNVTLSCEQNLNHDAMYWYRQDPGQGLRLIYYSQIVNDFQKGDIAEGYSVSREKKESFPLTVTSAQKNPTAFYLCASSQFKDRADGYTFGSGTRLTVV.

The CDR3 DNA reads as TGTGCCAGCAGGCCCCGGAGACAGGGAGGAGGCTACACCTTC. This sequence encodes CASRPRRQGGGYTF. The chain recombines TRBV6-5 with TRBJ1-2, with 7 bases that match TRBD1. CDR3 length: 14 amino acids. Germline V gene sequence: CDR1 MNHEY, CDR2 SVGAGI. After removal of 6 bases from V and 8 bases from J, the junction contained 12 bases not matched to a gene.

The chain links TRBV6-5 to TRBJ1-4; perhaps TRBD1 as D (6 bases). V lost 0 bases and J 3 bases, leaving 8 bases between the germline ends. CDR1 MNHEY and CDR2 SVGAGI come from the germline V gene. The CDR3 spans 15 residues. The CDR3 reads CASSYSTGANEKLFF. The CDR3 coding sequence is TGTGCCAGCAGTTACTCGACAGGAGCTAATGAAAAACTGTTTTTT.

This clone appeared once. CDR3: CASSIYPTGGGYNEQFF. As DNA, the CDR3 is TGTGCCAGTAGTATCTACCCTACAGGGGGCGGCTACAATGAGCAGTTCTTC. This chain uses TRBV19 with TRBJ2-1, with 9 bases that match TRBD1. This CDR3 is 17 amino acids long. Germline V gives CDR1 LNHDA, CDR2 SQIVND (reference sequence). The V segment lost 3 bases and the J segment 3 bases; nucleotides outside the gene matches: 9.

The rearrangement uses TRBV4-3 and TRBJ2-1; the match to TRBD1 covers 8 bases. The length of the CDR3 is 16 residues. The germline V gene encodes CDR1 LGHNA and CDR2 YSLEER. Trimming removed 0 bases from V and 4 bases from J; junction bases left unmatched: 5. The CDR3 sequence: CASSQDGNRGYNEQFF. The CDR3 DNA reads TGCGCCAGCAGCCAAGATGGGAACAGGGGGTACAATGAGCAGTTCTTC.

The chain links TRBV2 to TRBJ1-1; tentatively, D is TRBD1 (6 bases). The V end lost 9 bases, the J end lost 1 base, and 15 bases lay between the germline ends. The CDR3 is 14 residues long. Germline V CDR1 and CDR2: SNHLY, FYNNEI. This chain's CDR3 is CASREGVANTEAFF. The CDR3 nucleotides read TGTGCCAGTCGCGAGGGGGTCGCGAACACTGAAGCTTTCTTT. Full variable domain (outside the CDR3, taken from reference TRBV2 and TRBJ1-1): EPEVTQTPSHQVTQMGQEVILRCVPISNHLYFYWYRQILGQKVEFLVSFYNNEISEKSEIFDDQFSVERPDGSNFTLKIRSTKLEDSAMYFCASREGVANTEAFFGQGTRLTVV.

J is TRBJ2-7 and V is TRBV9; D is unresolved. This CDR3 has 14 residues. Germline V gene sequence: CDR1 SGDLS, CDR2 YYNGEE. Trimming took 0 bases from V and 0 from J, leaving 7 bases between them. The CDR3 region has the DNA TGTGCCAGCAGCGTAGTACCAGACTCCTACGAGCAGTACTTC. This translates into CASSVVPDSYEQYF.

The J gene is TRBJ2-2, the V gene TRBV27; 8 nucleotides agree with TRBD2. Germline CDR1 and CDR2: MNHEY and SMNVEV (reference sequence). Losses at the gene ends were 2 bases for V and 0 bases for J; bases not matched to a gene: 11. The CDR3 contains 19 residues. The CDR3 region is CASSLKREREFANTGELFF. CDR3 sequence (DNA): TGTGCCAGCAGTTTAAAGCGGGAGAGAGAGTTCGCGAACACCGGGGAGCTGTTTTTT.

This clone was observed once. The chain is built from TRBV2 and TRBJ1-2; a possible D gene is TRBD1 (5 bases). From germline, CDR1 is SNHLY and CDR2 FYNNEI. The CDR3 length is 15 residues. The V end lost 6 bases, the J end lost 0 bases, and 14 bases lay between the germline ends. CDR3 sequence reads: CASRFAQGPNYGYTF. The CDR3 nucleotides are TGTGCCAGCAGGTTTGCCCAGGGCCCTAACTATGGCTACACCTTC.

This clone was seen only once. The rearrangement joins TRBV7-9 to TRBJ1-5, with 11 positions matching TRBD1. The CDR3 spans 14 residues. Unmatched junction bases numbered 5, after V lost 8 bases and J lost 5 bases. Germline V lookup: CDR1 SEHNR, CDR2 FQNEAQ (reference sequence). The CDR3 sequence is CASQGQGVHQPQHF. The DNA for the CDR3 is TGTGCCAGCCAGGGACAGGGGGTTCATCAGCCCCAGCATTTT.

V is TRBV28 and J is TRBJ1-5, with 7 bases aligning to TRBD1. Germline lookup yields CDR1 MDHEN and CDR2 SYDVKM. The CDR3 sequence is 14 residues long. V dropped 3 bases and J dropped 7; count of bases not matched to a gene: 6. The CDR3 DNA is TGTGCCAGCAGTTTCCGGGACAGCCTACAGCCCCAGCATTTT. Amino acid sequence: CASSFRDSLQPQHF.

This chain connects TRBV9 to TRBJ2-1; D may be TRBD1 (6 bases). The CDR3 has 14 residues. Trimming took 3 bases from V and 8 from J, leaving 15 bases between them. Germline loops: CDR1 SGDLS, CDR2 YYNGEE. The CDR3 is CASSARGSTDEQFF. DNA of the CDR3: TGTGCCAGCAGCGCCAGGGGTTCGACGGATGAGCAGTTCTTC.

The rearrangement uses TRBV7-2 and TRBJ2-7; D is unclear. CDR3 length equals 18 residues. The germline V gene has CDR1 SGHTA and CDR2 FQGNSA. Trimming shortened V by 0 bases and J by 1 base, and 19 bases separated the two germline ends. The DNA for the CDR3 is TGTGCCAGCAGCTTAGCGCTAATCGTGGCTAGAGGTTCCTACGAGCAGTACTTC. Translation gives CASSLALIVARGSYEQYF.